The clone carrying this TCR beta chain was seen only a few times. Its antigen remains unidentified. Germline V gives CDR1 LGHNA, CDR2 YSLEER. The CDR3 covers 13 residues. V trimming: 4 bases; J trimming: 7 bases; junction bases outside the gene matches: 4. The sequenced template was cDNA made from the entire isolated RNA. Some clones are missing from TCRdb's copy, which holds only in-frame ones; the method was immunoSEQ multiplex PCR. The repertoire holds around 250,000 clones, 20% seen once, with around 0.03% in the top ten. The sample originates from a study of beta chain features in type 1 diabetes. CD45RO/CCR7/CD25/CD127/CD95/CD27 staining was used to isolate CD4+ naive, central memory, regulatory and stem cell-like memory cells by sorting. Study-wide results and caveats: Within each of all four CD4+ subsets, Type 1 diabetes patients had TCRB CDR3s that were moderately but significantly shorter.

The material sequenced was naive CD4+ T cells from blood. The receptor was derived from a woman aged 40 to 49 with type 1 diabetes. V is TRBV4-3 and J is TRBJ2-7, with 10 bases identical to TRBD2. The CDR3 nucleotides read TGCGCCAGCAGCCGTAGCGGGGGGCGTGAGCAGTACTTC. It specifies CASSRSGGREQYF.